A single count supports the clone carrying this TCR beta chain. The data belong to a study of blood T cell repertoires in COVID-19. Overall study: Samples representing acute and convalescent COVID-19 were sourced from the United States, Italy and Spain.

It was during active infection that Seattle patients were enrolled and then longitudinally followed. CDR3 length: 17 amino acids. The germline gives CDR1 MGHRA, CDR2 YSYEKL. The V gene end was trimmed by 3 bases and the J gene end by 5 bases; junction bases not matched to a gene: 7. Authors' methods: Reference gene primer amplification in the assay estimated nucleated cell counts. Measured with immunoSEQ multiplex PCR; TCRdb has only the in-frame clones, and not every one. The V and J calls and clone size were taken over from that table, and D and trimming were inferred from the DNA. The table records some 360,000 clones, more than 75% of them present only once.

Sequenced material: peripheral blood. The sequence derives from a woman between 55 and 75 years old with COVID-19, enrolled during active disease. The chain has TRBV4-1 and TRBJ2-1, with 13 bases identical to TRBD2. The CDR3, as DNA: TGCGCCAGCAGCCATGACGGACTAGCGGGGGCGAACAATGAGCAGTTCTTC. Its protein product is CASSHDGLAGANNEQFF.